This T cell receptor beta chain appears in the sequencing data of a study of siplizumab effects on memory and regulatory T cells (dated by TCRdb to between 2017 and 2020). Regarding the research as a whole: The study examined how the anti-CD2 antibody siplizumab affects alloreactive T-cell subsets in allogeneic mixed lymphocyte reactions built from human PBMCs. On the study overall, not on this receptor specifically: Among mappable alloreactive CD4+ clones, an average Treg-derived fraction of approximately 73% was observed with siplizumab, compared with 26.9% in control reactions. No functional confirmation was obtained for the suppressive function of proliferating Tregs from siplizumab cultures. Roughly 75-97% of proliferating CD4+ or CD8+ clones could not be assigned a naive or memory phenotype. Sequences below about 10^-5 frequency were poorly captured, so only a minor fraction of alloreactive clones could be mapped to unstimulated subsets. Unstimulated naive T cells appeared to be more diverse than memory T cells, and naive cells seemed to make a substantial contribution to the alloresponse. The cumulative frequency of alloreactive sequences traceable to unstimulated CD4+ memory T cells was significantly reduced by siplizumab.

TCRbeta CDR3 sequencing was performed on sorted unstimulated T cells and on proliferating T cells recovered from mixed lymphocyte reactions. Fresh whole blood from ten HLA-typed healthy donors served as the source for isolating PBMCs. Unstimulated CD4+ non-regulatory T cells were FACS-sorted to map the origin of alloreactive clones. Regarding this clone: Its antigen is unknown. No qualities accompany the bases; no much larger clone lies one base away.

According to the germline V gene, CDR1 reads MNHNS and CDR2 reads SASEGT. Here V drops 5 bases and J drops 4 bases, and the junction holds 4 bases not matched to any gene. The CDR3 runs 14 residues from the cysteine to the phenylalanine. Of the read, only the CDR3 DNA is kept; its 42 bases are in frame from base 1. The method was the immunoSEQ multiplex PCR assay. The deep sequencing platform assayed around 94,000 TCR templates per sample. Genomic DNA extracted from sorted T cells was used for TCRbeta CDR3 sequencing. In the original analysis: The R programming language was used for clonal analysis of the TCRbeta CDR3 data. Comparing unstimulated samples against CFSE-low samples taken after the reaction was how alloreactive CD4+ and CD8+ clones were defined. Regulatory or non-regulatory origin was assigned to alloreactive CD4+ clones by matching of sequences to sorted unstimulated Treg and non-Treg repertoires. This immuneACCESS table, as held by TCRdb, lists in-frame sequences with V and J called but not all clones. Of the missing ones, under half trace to an unresolved V gene in checked studies; the others have no known cause. V and J calls and clone size come straight from that table; D and trimming were deduced from the DNA. The sample table records about 100,000 clones; about 95% of these occur just once. 1% to 1.5% of the sample rests with the top ten.

The sequence is built from TRBV6-1 and TRBJ2-3, with TRBD1 identical over 9 junction bases. The sequence was obtained from a human donor in good health. The sample comprised non-Treg CD4+ T cells sorted from blood. What this sample's cell subset or site label stands for: FACS-sorted unstimulated CD4+ non-regulatory T cells. The sequenced DNA is TGTGCCAGCAGTTTGGACAGGGGCTCAGATACGCAGTATTTT. Protein translation: CASSLDRGSDTQYF.